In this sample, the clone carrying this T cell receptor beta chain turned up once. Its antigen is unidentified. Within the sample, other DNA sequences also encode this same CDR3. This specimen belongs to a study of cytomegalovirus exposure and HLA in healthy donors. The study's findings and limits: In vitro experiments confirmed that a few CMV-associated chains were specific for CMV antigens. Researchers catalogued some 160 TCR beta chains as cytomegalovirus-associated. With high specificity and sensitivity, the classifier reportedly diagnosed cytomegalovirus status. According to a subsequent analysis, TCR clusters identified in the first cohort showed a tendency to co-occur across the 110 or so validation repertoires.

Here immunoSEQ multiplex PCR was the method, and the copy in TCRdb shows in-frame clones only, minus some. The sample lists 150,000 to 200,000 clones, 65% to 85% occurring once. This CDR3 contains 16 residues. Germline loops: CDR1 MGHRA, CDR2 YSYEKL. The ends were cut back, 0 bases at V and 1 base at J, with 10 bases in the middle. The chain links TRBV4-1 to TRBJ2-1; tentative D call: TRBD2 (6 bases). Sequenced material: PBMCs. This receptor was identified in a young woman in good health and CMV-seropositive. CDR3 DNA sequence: TGCGCCAGCAGCCAAGAGGGTAGCGGATCCTACAATGAGCAGTTCTTC. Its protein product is CASSQEGSGSYNEQFF.